Each of the 8 T cell receptor beta chains below was sequenced from the same sample in a study of radiation and T cells in renal cell carcinoma. Time point indicated: blood 2 weeks post-SBRT. The treatment is: 15 Gy SBRT to primary tumor, nephrectomy 4 weeks later. The protocol was immunoSEQ multiplex PCR, while the TCRdb copy is restricted to in-frame clones and leaves out a portion. The sample holds about 150,000 clones, roughly 87% seen once. Sample: blood, taken from a patient whose treatment included radiotherapy and nephrectomy. The receptors originated from a woman aged 45-65 years with renal cell carcinoma.

J is TRBJ2-5 and V is TRBV7-2; D uncertain. The V gene's germline CDR1 is SGHTA and CDR2 FQGNSA. This CDR3 has 12 amino acids. Trimming took 1 base from V and 4 from J, leaving 4 bases between them. The CDR3 here is CASSLGRETQYF. CDR3 DNA: TGTGCCAGCAGCTTAGGGAGAGAGACCCAGTACTTC.

The CDR3 DNA is TGTGCCAGCAGTGGACTAGCGGGGGCGGGGACAGATACGCAGTATTTT. It is translated as CASSGLAGAGTDTQYF. The J gene is TRBJ2-3, the V gene TRBV6-1; 12 bases are a match to TRBD2. Trimming removed 4 bases from V and 3 bases from J; junction bases left unmatched: 5. The germline V gene encodes CDR1 MNHNS and CDR2 SASEGT. CDR3 length equals 16 residues.

The chain joins TRBV7-9 to TRBJ1-4; D is unclear. Trimming pared 7 bases from V and 8 bases from J, leaving 11 bases between. The CDR3 sequence is 12 residues long. Germline lookup yields CDR1 SEHNR and CDR2 FQNEAQ (reference sequence). The CDR3: CASNASGEKLFF. In nucleotides, the CDR3 is TGTGCCAGCAACGCCAGTGGGGAAAAACTGTTTTTT.

The chain joins TRBV5-1 to TRBJ1-1; D is ambiguous. Trimming removed 4 bases from V and 1 base from J, with 17 bases in between. Germline lookup yields CDR1 SGHRS and CDR2 YFSETQ. The CDR3 totals 16 residues. This CDR3 is CASSLADRLKNTEAFF. DNA of the CDR3: TGCGCCAGCAGCCTCGCGGACCGACTAAAGAACACTGAAGCTTTCTTT.

The rearrangement joins TRBV6-1 to TRBJ1-6; maybe TRBD1 (5 bases). The CDR3 has 14 residues. Trimming stripped 7 bases from V and 11 bases from J, with 18 bases between. Per the germline V gene, CDR1 is MNHNS and CDR2 is SASEGT. CDR3 protein: CASTPRGDRPPLHF. The DNA of the CDR3 is TGTGCCAGCACCCCGAGGGGAGACCGCCCACCCCTCCACTTT.

V and J are TRBV4-2 and TRBJ2-2, with 13 bases fitting TRBD2. V shed 1 base and J 3 bases; nucleotides not matched to a gene: 5. The CDR3 has 18 residues. Germline CDR1 LGHNA, CDR2 YNFKEQ. This chain's CDR3 is CASSQGNGLAGDTGELFF. CDR3 nucleotides: TGTGCCAGCAGCCAAGGGAACGGACTAGCGGGGGACACCGGGGAGCTGTTTTTT.

The chain employs TRBV6-5 and TRBJ1-2; 7 bases line up with TRBD1. The CDR3 loop spans 14 amino acids. V was clipped by 3 bases and J by 4 bases; unmatched bases: 5. Germline V gives CDR1 MNHEY, CDR2 SVGAGI. CDR3 in DNA: TGTGCCAGCAGTTATTACCGGGACAGCTATGGCTACACCTTC. It encodes CASSYYRDSYGYTF.

V usage is TRBV7-8 and J usage is TRBJ1-2; D might be TRBD1 (6 bases). Germline V gives CDR1 SGHVS, CDR2 FQNEAQ. V was cut by 1 base and J by 13 bases, with 13 bases left in between. This CDR3 contains 12 residues. CDR3 region: CASSLGGGPVTF. In DNA form, the CDR3 reads TGTGCCAGCAGCTTAGGTGGGGGGCCTGTCACCTTC.